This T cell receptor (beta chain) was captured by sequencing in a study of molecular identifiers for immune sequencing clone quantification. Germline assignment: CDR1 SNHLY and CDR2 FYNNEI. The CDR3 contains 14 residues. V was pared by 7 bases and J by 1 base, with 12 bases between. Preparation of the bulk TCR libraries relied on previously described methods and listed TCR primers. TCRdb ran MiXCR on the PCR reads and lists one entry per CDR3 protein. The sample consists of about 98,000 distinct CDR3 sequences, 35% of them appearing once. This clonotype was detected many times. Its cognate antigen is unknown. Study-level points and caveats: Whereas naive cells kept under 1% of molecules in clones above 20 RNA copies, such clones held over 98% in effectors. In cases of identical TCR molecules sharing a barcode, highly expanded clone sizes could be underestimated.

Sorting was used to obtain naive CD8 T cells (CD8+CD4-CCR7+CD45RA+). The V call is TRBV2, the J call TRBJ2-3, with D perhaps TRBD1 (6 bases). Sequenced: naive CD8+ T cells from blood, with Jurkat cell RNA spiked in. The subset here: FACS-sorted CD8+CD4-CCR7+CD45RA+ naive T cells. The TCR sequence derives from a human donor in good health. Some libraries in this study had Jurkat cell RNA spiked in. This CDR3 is CASTPGHRTDTQYF. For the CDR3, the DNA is TGTGCCAGCACCCCGGGACACCGCACAGATACGCAGTATTTT.